This T cell receptor beta chain emerged from a study of a mutant IDH1 vaccine in newly diagnosed glioma. Findings of the study overall: Pseudoprogression seemed unrelated to changes in top peripheral T cell clonotypes.

About this clone itself: Its matching antigen is unknown.

Described time point: week 5, during vaccination. Vaccinated patients received 300 ug of mutant IDH1 20-mer peptide per dose, with topical imiquimod. Germline trimming cut 0 bases from V and 7 bases from J; bases unmatched to any gene: 3. Germline loops: CDR1 SGHDT, CDR2 YYEEEE. The CDR3 runs 14 residues. Assay: immunoSEQ multiplex PCR; the TCRdb copy retains only in-frame clones and omits some. In the table there are 11,000 or so clones, roughly 87% of which are singletons. This TCR came from a middle-aged woman with glioma. Some clones in this sample may be carry-over from other donors' samples. This chain uses TRBV5-6 with TRBJ2-1; TRBD1 agrees at 8 bases. Material: PBMCs, obtained from a glioma patient whose treatment included an IDH1 peptide vaccine. The CDR3 nucleotides are TGTGCCAGCAGCTTGGGGACAGGGTTGAATGAGCAGTTCTTC. Its translation is CASSLGTGLNEQFF.